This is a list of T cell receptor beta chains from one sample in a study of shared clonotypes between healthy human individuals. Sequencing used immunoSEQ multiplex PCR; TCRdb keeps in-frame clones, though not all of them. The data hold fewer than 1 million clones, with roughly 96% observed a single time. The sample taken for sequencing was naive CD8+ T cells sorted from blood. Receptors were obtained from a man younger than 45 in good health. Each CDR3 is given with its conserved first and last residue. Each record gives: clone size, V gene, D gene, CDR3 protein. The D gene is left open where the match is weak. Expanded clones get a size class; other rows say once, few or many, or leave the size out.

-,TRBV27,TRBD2,CASSLGAGGGGEQFF
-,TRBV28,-,CASSRDGREVWQPQHF
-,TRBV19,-,CASSILGTSEAFF
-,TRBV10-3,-,CAISESRGTAQETQYF
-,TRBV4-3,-,CASSQDKGPYEQYF
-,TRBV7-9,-,CASSLAGADYGYTF
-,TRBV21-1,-,CASSKARDAGLAGVRSTDTQYF
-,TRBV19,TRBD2,CASSITSGSADTQYF
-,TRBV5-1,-,CASSFSGLSKYEQYF
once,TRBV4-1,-,CASSQAIGGNSYEQYF
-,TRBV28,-,CASSPPPPLSTYEQYF
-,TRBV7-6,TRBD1,CASSLSTGAGTPYF
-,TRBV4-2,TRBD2,CASGSLAGGPYFFF
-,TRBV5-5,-,CASTLEGGVACGTEAFF
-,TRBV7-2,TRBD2,CASSLGSGSRETQYF
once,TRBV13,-,CASSLGPAGVPRELFF
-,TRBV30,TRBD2,CAWSSWTSADTQYF
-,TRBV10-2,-,CASQDMPDTQYF
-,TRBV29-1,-,CSVGGVDTYEQYF
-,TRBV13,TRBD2,CASSSAGTSGYNEQFF
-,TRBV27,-,CASRLASPYEQYF
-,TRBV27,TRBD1,CASSLGTGRDTQYF
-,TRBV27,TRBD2,CASTAGGSSYNEQFF
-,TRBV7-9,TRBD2,CASSSALAGTYEQYF
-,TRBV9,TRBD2,CASSVEALAGPYEQYF
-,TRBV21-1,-,CASHCFDQPQHF
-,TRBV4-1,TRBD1,CASSQGSRTGAFNEKLFF
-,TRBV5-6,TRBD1,CASSLGGQGIYEQYF
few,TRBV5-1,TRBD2,CASSLGLAGTYEQYF
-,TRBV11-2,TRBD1,CASSPGTGRNEQYF
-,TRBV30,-,CAWSAYNQPQHF
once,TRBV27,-,CASSLSVLYEQFF
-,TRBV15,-,CATSRRGQVEKLFF
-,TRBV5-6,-,CASSPDRRNTEAFF